This T cell receptor (beta chain) comes out of a study of cytomegalovirus exposure and HLA in healthy donors. The PCR contained 60 Vbeta and 13 Jbeta primers. The assay was immunoSEQ multiplex PCR, and TCRdb's table has in-frame clones only and misses some. The repertoire holds roughly 89,000 clones, roughly 60% seen once, with approximately 21% in the top ten. V dropped 1 base and J dropped 2 bases, with 13 bases sitting between them. There are 16 residues in the CDR3. Germline V gene lookup returns CDR1 SNHLY and CDR2 FYNNEI. This TCR was sampled from a woman between 50 and 59 years old in good health and CMV-seropositive. The sample consisted of PBMCs. The chain has TRBV2 and TRBJ2-3, with D possibly being TRBD2 (6 bases). Written as DNA, the CDR3 is TGTGCCAGCAGTGAAGAGGGCCTAGCGTACACAGATACGCAGTATTTT. Protein product: CASSEEGLAYTDTQYF.